The 27 T cell receptor beta chains given below trace back to one sample, sequenced in a study of graft-versus-host responses after intestinal transplantation. Clones were read by immunoSEQ multiplex PCR, and TCRdb kept only the in-frame ones, dropping some. Among approximately 100,000 clones listed, around 86% were seen once. Source: PBMCs, taken 255 days after intestinal transplant. These receptors originate from a human patient who received an intestinal transplant, so some T cells may come from the graft donor.

The rearrangement links TRBV2 to TRBJ2-5; D is unclear. The CDR3 totals 11 residues. V was trimmed by 8 bases and J by 6 bases, leaving 10 bases between them. Per germline, CDR1 SNHLY and CDR2 FYNNEI. Here the CDR3 reads CASVQLKTQYF. The CDR3 nucleotides read TGTGCCAGCGTTCAGCTTAAGACCCAGTACTTC.

This clone has only one observation. The J gene is TRBJ1-1, the V gene TRBV28; D possibly corresponds to TRBD1 (5 bases). The germline CDR1 and CDR2 sequences are MDHEN and SYDVKM. The germline V and J ends were trimmed by 3 bases and 2 bases, with 19 bases remaining between them. CDR3 size: 17 residues. In nucleotides, the CDR3 is TGTGCCAGCAGTTTTTATGACCCGGAGCGGGGCAACACTGAAGCTTTCTTT. Its translation: CASSFYDPERGNTEAFF.

The chain recombines TRBV27 with TRBJ1-3; 11 positions match TRBD1. Germline assignment: CDR1 MNHEY and CDR2 SMNVEV (reference sequence). This CDR3 spans 17 amino acids. V was pared by 6 bases and J by 3 bases, with 10 bases of the junction left unmatched. The CDR3 nucleotides read TGTGCCAGCAGGAGAGCAGAGGGACAGGGGGTTGGAAACACCATATATTTT. Translated: CASRRAEGQGVGNTIYF.

The CDR3 region has the DNA TGTGCCAGCAGTTTCACGAGCGAGCAGTACTTC. The encoded protein is CASSFTSEQYF. This chain uses TRBV6-6 with TRBJ2-7; unclear D gene. The CDR3 totals 11 residues. Germline CDR1 and CDR2: MNHNY and SVGAGI (reference sequence). V lost 4 bases to trimming and J lost 6 bases, with 7 bases between them.

The V gene is TRBV6-5, the J gene TRBJ2-7, with a tentative D call TRBD1 (5 bases). The CDR3 is made up of 14 amino acids. From germline, CDR1 is MNHEY and CDR2 SVGAGI. Trimming removed 6 bases at V and 6 bases at J, with 18 bases between. The CDR3 coding sequence is TGTGCCAGCAGAAACGTCCAGGGTATAGGCGAGCAGTACTTC. Translation: CASRNVQGIGEQYF.

V usage is TRBV7-9 and J usage is TRBJ1-2; D is undetermined. The CDR3 has 13 residues. Germline values: CDR1 SEHNR, CDR2 FQNEAQ (reference sequence). V shed 1 base and J shed 4 bases, with 7 bases lying between them. The CDR3 sequence is CASSLGMSYGYTF. In nucleotides, the CDR3 is TGTGCCAGCAGCTTAGGGATGAGCTATGGCTACACCTTC.

The V and J genes are TRBV28 and TRBJ1-3; D unclear. Per the germline V gene, CDR1 is MDHEN and CDR2 is SYDVKM. The CDR3 has 14 amino acids. V was trimmed by 3 bases and J by 2 bases, leaving 8 bases between them. The chain's CDR3 is CASSFGSTGNTIYF. CDR3 DNA: TGTGCCAGCAGTTTCGGGTCAACTGGAAACACCATATATTTT.

The rearrangement joins TRBV30 to TRBJ2-7; D might be TRBD2 (5 bases). Germline V gives CDR1 GTSNPN, CDR2 SVGIG (reference sequence). V was trimmed by 3 bases and J by 6 bases, leaving 9 bases between them. The CDR3 consists of 11 residues. Here the CDR3 DNA reads TGTGCCTGGAGCCCCGGAGGCGAGCAGTACTTC. As protein: CAWSPGGEQYF.

The J gene is TRBJ1-2, the V gene TRBV5-8; 11 nucleotides match TRBD1. The germline gives CDR1 SGHTS, CDR2 YDEGEE. CDR3 size: 15 residues. V lost 4 bases, J lost 5 bases, and 7 bases stayed unmatched. In DNA, the CDR3 is TGTGCCAGCAGCCCAGGGACAGGGGGTTGGTATGGCTACACCTTC. It encodes CASSPGTGGWYGYTF.

This clone was counted once. This rearrangement joins TRBV5-6 to TRBJ2-5; D remains unclear. The germline CDR1 and CDR2 sequences are SGHDT and YYEEEE. The germline V and J ends were trimmed by 3 bases and 4 bases, with 13 bases remaining between them. CDR3 length equals 14 residues. The CDR3, as DNA: TGTGCCAGCAGCTCCGCCGCCCAGCCAGAGACCCAGTACTTC. Protein product: CASSSAAQPETQYF.

This chain joins TRBV29-1 and TRBJ1-4; a possible D gene is TRBD1 (6 bases). V was pared by 6 bases and J by 0 bases, with 11 bases between. The CDR3 is 14 amino acids. Germline-derived CDR1 and CDR2 are SQVTM and ANQGSEA. The CDR3 sequence: CSVMDSATNEKLFF. The CDR3 DNA reads as TGCAGCGTGATGGACAGTGCAACTAATGAAAAACTGTTTTTT.

The rearrangement uses TRBV9 and TRBJ1-2; D is uncertain. V was trimmed by 4 bases and J by 5 bases, leaving 12 bases between them. Per the germline V gene, CDR1 is SGDLS and CDR2 is YYNGEE. The length of the CDR3 is 13 residues. The CDR3 region has the DNA TGTGCCAGCAGCCCCCTAGCGTGGTATGGCTACACCTTC. Protein product: CASSPLAWYGYTF.

The rearrangement links TRBV11-2 to TRBJ2-7; no reliable D call. Germline CDR1 is SGHAT and CDR2 is FQNNGV. CDR3 length equals 12 residues. Trimming left V 2 bases short and J 3 bases short, with 5 bases between. CDR3 protein: CASSLTGYEQYF. CDR3 DNA sequence: TGTGCCAGCAGCTTAACGGGCTACGAGCAGTACTTC.

As to this clone: At one end the junction does not follow the germline gene, possibly because of a read error. V gene TRBV27 combines with J gene TRBJ2-2; 9 bases fit TRBD1. CDR1 MNHEY and CDR2 SMNVEV come from the germline V gene (reference sequence). The CDR3 totals 15 residues. CDR3 bases: TGTGCCAGCAGTTTGGGGACAGGGAACGCCGGGGAGCTGTTTTTT. Its protein product is CASSLGTGNAGELFF.

J is TRBJ1-1 and V is TRBV6-1; no clear D gene. Germline CDR1 reads MNHNS; CDR2 reads SASEGT. V was cut by 0 bases and J by 4 bases, with 21 bases left in between. The CDR3 covers 18 residues. The CDR3 DNA follows: TGTGCCAGCAGTGAAGCATGGTCTAGGAGATCGACGGGCACTGAAGCTTTCTTT. Its translation is CASSEAWSRRSTGTEAFF.

The rearrangement joins TRBV11-3 to TRBJ2-7; 8 bases are a match to TRBD2. The V gene end was trimmed by 2 bases and the J gene end by 2 bases; junction bases not matched to a gene: 11. CDR3 length: 17 amino acids. The germline CDR1 and CDR2 sequences are SGHNT and YENEEA. CDR3 DNA sequence: TGTGCCAGCAGCTTAATTGAGCTAGCGGGCAATCCCTACGAGCAGTACTTC. Amino acids: CASSLIELAGNPYEQYF. The variable domain in full, with the rest retrieved from reference TRBV11-3 and TRBJ2-7, is EAGVVQSPRYKIIEKKQPVAFWCNPISGHNTLYWYLQNLGQGPELLIRYENEEAVDDSQLPKDRFSAERLKGVDSTLKIQPAELGDSAVYLCASSLIELAGNPYEQYFGPGTRLTVT.

This clone has a single count. The chain joins TRBV7-2 to TRBJ1-4; D is unresolved. CDR3 length: 13 amino acids. Trimming left V 5 bases short and J 7 bases short, with 11 bases between. Germline V gene data show CDR1 as SGHTA and CDR2 as FQGNSA. CDR3 in DNA: TGTGCCAGCAGCGTCGAAGCAGTTGAAAAACTGTTTTTT. As protein: CASSVEAVEKLFF.

The rearrangement links TRBV6-1 to TRBJ2-5, with D perhaps TRBD2 (7 bases). V was trimmed by 8 bases and J by 0 bases, leaving 13 bases between them. Germline-derived CDR1 and CDR2 are MNHNS and SASEGT. The CDR3 length is 14 residues. CDR3 in amino acids: CASAAGAYQETQYF. DNA of the CDR3: TGTGCCAGCGCCGCGGGGGCCTACCAAGAGACCCAGTACTTC.

The chain carries TRBV10-1 and TRBJ2-2; 10 bases map to TRBD1. The CDR3 is made up of 14 amino acids. J gave up 6 bases and V 2 bases, and 0 bases lay outside the gene matches. Germline V gene lookup returns CDR1 WNHNN and CDR2 SYGVQD (reference sequence). CDR3 sequence reads: CASSEGTGAGELFF. The DNA of the CDR3 is TGCGCCAGCAGTGAGGGGACAGGGGCCGGGGAGCTGTTTTTT.

Concerning this clone itself: Within the sample, other DNA sequences also encode this same CDR3. The chain couples TRBV5-6 to TRBJ2-7, with a weak D call TRBD1 (6 bases). Between the trimmed V and J ends, which lost 3 bases and 2 bases, there was a span of 9 bases. CDR3 size: 13 residues. Germline loops: CDR1 SGHDT, CDR2 YYEEEE. The CDR3 nucleotides are TGTGCCAGCAGCTCGGACAGTGCCTACGAGCAGTACGTC. Protein sequence: CASSSDSAYEQYV.

Only one count was recorded for this clone. The chain employs TRBV7-2 and TRBJ2-7; 7 bases fit TRBD1. The CDR3 covers 17 residues. The germline gives CDR1 SGHTA, CDR2 FQGNSA. V lost 1 base to trimming and J lost 4 bases; unmatched junction nucleotides: 13. CDR3 in amino acids: CASSLVPPSGTEYEQYV. DNA for the CDR3: TGTGCCAGCAGCTTAGTACCACCATCCGGGACAGAATACGAGCAGTACGTC.

This chain joins TRBV6-5 and TRBJ1-2; 7 positions match TRBD1. The J segment lost 4 bases and the V segment lost 0 bases, leaving 8 bases of the junction unmatched. The CDR3 extends over 16 amino acids. CDR1 MNHEY and CDR2 SVGAGI come from the germline V gene. CDR3 bases: TGTGCCAGCAGTTACTCAGGAGGGGGCGTCGGCTATGGCTACACCTTC. Residues: CASSYSGGGVGYGYTF.

The V call is TRBV5-6, the J call TRBJ2-4, with D perhaps matching TRBD2 (7 bases). This CDR3 has 15 amino acids. CDR1 SGHDT and CDR2 YYEEEE come from the germline V gene. Trimming took off 3 bases at V and 5 bases at J, with 15 bases between the two ends. The CDR3 coding sequence is TGTGCCAGCAGCTGGGAGGGGACAACCCAAAACATTCAGTACTTC. It specifies CASSWEGTTQNIQYF.

The rearrangement joins TRBV9 to TRBJ2-1; D is possibly TRBD1 (6 bases). Germline-derived CDR1 and CDR2 are SGDLS and YYNGEE. This CDR3 has 15 residues. Trimming removed 3 bases from V and 7 bases from J, with 17 bases in between. This CDR3 reads CASSGLKGQWNEQFF. The CDR3 region has the DNA TGTGCCAGCAGCGGCCTCAAGGGACAATGGAATGAGCAGTTCTTC.

The genes are TRBV11-2 and TRBJ2-3; 11 bases map to TRBD2. This CDR3 contains 16 residues. Germline V gene data show CDR1 as SGHAT and CDR2 as FQNNGV. Losses at the gene ends were 5 bases for V and 6 bases for J; bases not matched to a gene: 10. CDR3 residues: CASSTIAGGPTDTQYF. In DNA, the CDR3 is TGTGCCAGCAGCACAATAGCGGGGGGGCCAACGGATACGCAGTATTTT.

J is TRBJ2-7 and V is TRBV21-1; whether TRBD2, the table's D call, matches the DNA was not checked. TRBV21-1 is described as a pseudogene. The CDR3 length is 16 residues. CDR3 protein: CASSKAQRGCSYEQYF. The CDR3 DNA reads as TGTGCCAGCAGCAAAGCGCAGCGAGGGTGCTCCTACGAGCAGTACTTC.

V and J are TRBV6-1 and TRBJ1-1; D possibly corresponds to TRBD1 (5 bases). V lost 1 base and J lost 1, with 10 bases in between. From germline, CDR1 is MNHNS and CDR2 SASEGT. This CDR3 has 15 amino acids. The CDR3 region has the DNA TGTGCCAGCAGTGAAGATGGGGCGGGGAACACTGAAGCTTTCTTT. Amino acids: CASSEDGAGNTEAFF.